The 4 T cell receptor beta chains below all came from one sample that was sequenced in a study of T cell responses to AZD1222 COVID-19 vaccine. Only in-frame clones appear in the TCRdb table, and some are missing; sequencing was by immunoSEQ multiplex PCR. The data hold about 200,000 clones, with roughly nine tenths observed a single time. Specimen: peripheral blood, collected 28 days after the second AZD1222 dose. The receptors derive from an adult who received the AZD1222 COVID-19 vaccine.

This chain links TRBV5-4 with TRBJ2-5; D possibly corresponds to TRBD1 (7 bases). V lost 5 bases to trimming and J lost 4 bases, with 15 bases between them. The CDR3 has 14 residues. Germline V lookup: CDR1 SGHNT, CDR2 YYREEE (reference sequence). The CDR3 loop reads CASRRDSQAETQYF. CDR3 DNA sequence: TGTGCCAGCAGGCGGGACAGCCAAGCAGAGACCCAGTACTTC.

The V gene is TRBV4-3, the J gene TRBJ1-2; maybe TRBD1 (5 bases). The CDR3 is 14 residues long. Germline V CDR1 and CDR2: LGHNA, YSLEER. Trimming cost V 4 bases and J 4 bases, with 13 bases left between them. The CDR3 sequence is CASSPGTGPYGYTF. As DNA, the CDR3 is TGCGCCAGCAGCCCTGGGACCGGGCCCTATGGCTACACCTTC.

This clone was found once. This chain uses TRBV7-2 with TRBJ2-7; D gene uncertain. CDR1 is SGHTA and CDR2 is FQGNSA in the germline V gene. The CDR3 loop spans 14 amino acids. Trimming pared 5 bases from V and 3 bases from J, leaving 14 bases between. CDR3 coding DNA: TGTGCCAGCAGCCCCCGGCCGGATGGCTACGAGCAGTACTTC. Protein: CASSPRPDGYEQYF.

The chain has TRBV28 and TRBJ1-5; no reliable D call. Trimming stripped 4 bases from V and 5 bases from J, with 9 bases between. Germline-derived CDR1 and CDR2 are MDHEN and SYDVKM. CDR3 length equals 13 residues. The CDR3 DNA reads TGTGCCAGCAGTTCCACTTCATATCAGCCCCAGCATTTT. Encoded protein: CASSSTSYQPQHF.